This entry lists 15 T cell receptor beta chains sequenced from one sample in a study of blood T cell repertoires in COVID-19. The data were produced by immunoSEQ multiplex PCR, yet TCRdb's version contains in-frame clones alone and is incomplete. The table includes some 460,000 clones, 75% to 90% detected once. The specimen was PBMCs or T cells enriched from blood (not recorded which). These receptors were obtained from a young woman who had recovered from COVID-19.

This chain joins TRBV7-2 and TRBJ1-2; D not certain. Germline V gives CDR1 SGHTA, CDR2 FQGNSA. This CDR3 region has 13 residues. V lost 3 bases to trimming and J lost 1 base, with 6 bases between them. CDR3 sequence (DNA): TGTGCCAGCAGCTTCGGTATTAACTATGGCTACACCTTC. Amino acid sequence: CASSFGINYGYTF.

The chain carries TRBV7-6 and TRBJ1-1; 8 bases are shared with TRBD1. Germline V gene sequence: CDR1 SGHVS, CDR2 FNYEAQ. CDR3 size: 13 residues. Trimming removed 4 bases from V and 4 bases from J; junction bases left unmatched: 2. The DNA for the CDR3 is TGTGCCAGCAGCTCACAGGGGGGCACTGAAGCTTTCTTT. Residues: CASSSQGGTEAFF. Variable domain in full (rest from reference TRBV7-6 and TRBJ1-1): GAGVSQSPRYKVTKRGQDVALRCDPISGHVSLYWYRQALGQGPEFLTYFNYEAQQDKSGLPNDRFSAERPEGSISTLTIQRTEQRDSAMYRCASSSQGGTEAFFGQGTRLTVV.

This clone was observed a handful of times. V is TRBV7-2 and J is TRBJ1-2; D remains ambiguous. The germline CDR1 and CDR2 sequences are SGHTA and FQGNSA. The CDR3 totals 16 residues. The V gene lost 5 bases and the J gene lost 1 base, with 17 bases spanning the gap. The CDR3 nucleotides are TGTGCCAGCAGCACTCATACAGCCTTTAGTAACTATGGCTACACCTTC. This sequence encodes CASSTHTAFSNYGYTF.

The chain uses TRBV25-1 and TRBJ2-7, with 7 bases identical to TRBD1. Losses at the gene ends were 10 bases for V and 2 bases for J; bases not matched to a gene: 11. Per the germline V gene, CDR1 is MGHDK and CDR2 is SYGVNS. The CDR3 is 14 amino acids. The CDR3 is CATGTARMTYEQYF. In DNA, the CDR3 is TGTGCCACGGGGACAGCCCGGATGACCTACGAGCAGTACTTC.

The V and J genes are TRBV28 and TRBJ2-7; a weak D match, TRBD2 (6 bases). Germline CDR1 is MDHEN and CDR2 is SYDVKM. Deletions cut 4 bases from V and 2 bases from J, with 9 bases between. This CDR3 is 13 amino acids long. The CDR3 sequence is CASSSGLPYEQYF. The CDR3 bases are TGTGCCAGCAGTTCGGGACTCCCCTACGAGCAGTACTTC.

The rearrangement uses TRBV12-3 or TRBV12-4 and TRBJ2-1; D call uncertain. This CDR3 is 13 amino acids long. The germline V and J ends were trimmed by 6 bases and 9 bases, with 15 bases remaining between them. The CDR3 DNA is TGTGCCAGCAGCCCTGACTTATCCCCTGAGCAGTTCTTC. This codes for CASSPDLSPEQFF.

A word on this clone: The sample contains more than one DNA sequence encoding this CDR3. The rearrangement uses TRBV18 and TRBJ1-1; no firm D call. Germline CDR1 reads KGHSH; CDR2 reads LQKENI. The CDR3 consists of 15 residues. Trimming left V 3 bases short and J 1 base short, with 12 bases between. The CDR3 sequence: CASSPQTGENTEAFF. The CDR3 region has the DNA TGTGCCAGCTCACCCCAGACGGGTGAGAACACTGAAGCTTTCTTT. Full variable domain (missing parts from reference TRBV18 and TRBJ1-1): NAGVMQNPRHLVRRRGQEARLRCSPMKGHSHVYWYRQLPEEGLKFMVYLQKENIIDESGMPKERFSAEFPKEGPSILRIQQVVRGDSAAYFCASSPQTGENTEAFFGQGTRLTVV.

The rearrangement links TRBV30 to TRBJ1-4; D unclear. Trimming cost V 0 bases and J 10 bases, with 6 bases left between them. The CDR3 loop spans 11 amino acids. Germline CDR1 GTSNPN, CDR2 SVGIG (reference sequence). CDR3 nucleotide sequence: TGTGCCTGGAGTGTGTCGGGAAAACTGTTTTTT. This sequence encodes CAWSVSGKLFF.

This rearrangement joins TRBV11-1 to TRBJ2-5; 9 bases agree with TRBD2. The CDR3 has 16 residues. V lost 5 bases and J lost 1; bases outside the gene matches: 8. Germline assignment: CDR1 SGHAT and CDR2 FQDESV (reference sequence). CDR3 DNA: TGTGCCAGCAGCCCCAGCGGGGGGACAATCCAAGAGACCCAGTACTTC. Protein sequence: CASSPSGGTIQETQYF.

The chain uses TRBV2 and TRBJ1-2; possible D gene TRBD1, 6 bases. The CDR3 totals 12 residues. The germline V and J ends were trimmed by 8 bases and 8 bases, with 15 bases remaining between them. The germline V gene has CDR1 SNHLY and CDR2 FYNNEI. This CDR3 reads CASEQGNAGYTF. CDR3 coding DNA: TGTGCCAGCGAACAGGGAAATGCCGGCTACACCTTC.

The genes are TRBV30 and TRBJ2-4, with 7 bases lining up with TRBD1. CDR1 is GTSNPN and CDR2 is SVGIG in the germline V gene (reference sequence). V lost 3 bases and J lost 0; bases outside the gene matches: 5. This CDR3 comprises 15 residues. The CDR3 region has the DNA TGTGCCTGGAGGGACAGGTCCTTAGCCAAAAACATTCAGTACTTC. Its translation is CAWRDRSLAKNIQYF.

The chain couples TRBV12-3 or TRBV12-4 to TRBJ2-1; the D gene is possibly TRBD1 (5 bases). Trimming took 6 bases from V and 8 from J, leaving 14 bases between them. The CDR3 is 13 amino acids. Here the CDR3 DNA reads TGTGCCAGCAGACCTACAGGTAGGGATGAGCAGTTCTTC. Its protein is CASRPTGRDEQFF.

This clone is a singleton in its sample. This rearrangement joins TRBV4-1 to TRBJ2-3; TRBD2 matches 7 bases. Germline V gene sequence: CDR1 MGHRA, CDR2 YSYEKL. The CDR3 is 20 amino acids. With V trimmed by 1 base and J by 0 bases, 16 bases remained unmatched. CDR3 region: CASSQGPFQRGNLSTDTQYF. The CDR3 DNA sequence: TGCGCCAGCAGCCAAGGGCCCTTTCAGCGGGGAAACCTTAGCACAGATACGCAGTATTTT.

The chain uses TRBV7-9 and TRBJ1-4, with D perhaps matching TRBD1 (5 bases). The V gene lost 3 bases and the J gene lost 4 bases, with 12 bases spanning the gap. CDR1 and CDR2 from the germline V gene are SEHNR and FQNEAQ (reference sequence). The CDR3 is 15 amino acids. For the CDR3, the DNA is TGTGCCAGCAGCTTCGTGGGGGGAGTTAATGAAAAACTGTTTTTT. Its protein is CASSFVGGVNEKLFF.

The chain has TRBV28 and TRBJ1-5; TRBD1 matches at 10 bases. With V trimmed by 6 bases and J by 0 bases, 5 bases remained unmatched. The CDR3 consists of 16 residues. The germline CDR1 and CDR2 sequences are MDHEN and SYDVKM. The CDR3 protein is CASSSGQGYSNQPQHF. As DNA, the CDR3 is TGTGCCAGCAGCTCGGGACAGGGGTATAGCAATCAGCCCCAGCATTTT.